One sample yielded the 4 T cell receptor beta chains listed below, sequenced in a study of cytomegalovirus exposure and HLA in healthy donors. With 60 Vbeta and 13 Jbeta primers, the PCR was carried out. Assay: immunoSEQ multiplex PCR; the TCRdb copy retains only in-frame clones and omits some. In the table there are about 260,000 clones, roughly 81% of which are singletons. Sequenced material: PBMCs. Receptors were obtained from a middle-aged woman in good health and CMV-seropositive.

V is TRBV30 and J is TRBJ2-7, with a tentative D call TRBD2 (5 bases). Deletions cut 0 bases from V and 3 bases from J, with 12 bases between. The V gene's germline CDR1 is GTSNPN and CDR2 SVGIG (reference sequence). The CDR3 sequence is 14 residues long. CDR3 nucleotides: TGTGCCTGGAGTGTATCGGGGTGGGACTACGAGCAGTACTTC. It codes for CAWSVSGWDYEQYF.

V gene TRBV28 combines with J gene TRBJ2-3; perhaps TRBD1 as D (5 bases). CDR3 size: 15 residues. The germline V and J ends were trimmed by 1 base and 2 bases, with 10 bases remaining between them. Germline CDR1 is MDHEN and CDR2 is SYDVKM. CDR3 DNA: TGTGCCAGCAGTTTATTGGGGCGGAACACAGATACGCAGTATTTT. Amino acids: CASSLLGRNTDTQYF.

V gene TRBV5-4 combines with J gene TRBJ2-7, with 10 bases matching TRBD2. The V gene end was trimmed by 3 bases and the J gene end by 2 bases; junction bases not matched to a gene: 5. Germline values: CDR1 SGHNT, CDR2 YYREEE (reference sequence). The CDR3 spans 15 residues. CDR3 nucleotide sequence: TGTGCCAGCAGCTCACTAGCGGGGAACACCTACGAGCAGTACTTC. Translating it yields CASSSLAGNTYEQYF. Drawing the rest from reference TRBV5-4 and TRBJ2-7, the complete variable domain is ETGVTQSPTHLIKTRGQQVTLRCSSQSGHNTVSWYQQALGQGPQFIFQYYREEENGRGNFPPRFSGLQFPNYSSELNVNALELDDSALYLCASSSLAGNTYEQYFGPGTRLTVT.

The rearrangement links TRBV28 to TRBJ2-7, with D perhaps matching TRBD2 (6 bases). CDR1 is MDHEN, CDR2 SYDVKM, per germline. There are 12 residues in the CDR3. V dropped 6 bases and J dropped 8 bases, with 14 bases sitting between them. For the CDR3, the DNA is TGTGCCAGCAGCTCGGGACTCCCCCAGCAGTACTTC. Translating it yields CASSSGLPQQYF. The full variable domain, completed using reference TRBV28 and TRBJ2-7, is DVKVTQSSRYLVKRTGEKVFLECVQDMDHENMFWYRQDPGLGLRLIYFSYDVKMKEKGDIPEGYSVSREKKERFSLILESASTNQTSMYLCASSSGLPQQYFGPGTRLTVT.